These 25 T cell receptor beta chains share one sample of origin, sequenced in a study of T cell responses to AZD1222 COVID-19 vaccine. The data were produced by immunoSEQ multiplex PCR, yet TCRdb's version contains in-frame clones alone and is incomplete. The sample holds roughly 110,000 clones, more than 70% seen once. The source material was peripheral blood, sampled on day 0 of AZD1222 vaccination. The receptors originated from an adult in good health.

By share, this clone ranks as medium-sized. V is TRBV4-2 and J is TRBJ2-7, with D hard to call. V lost 4 bases to trimming and J lost 1 base, with 8 bases between them. Germline V gives CDR1 LGHNA, CDR2 YNFKEQ. The CDR3 is 13 residues long. The CDR3, as DNA: TGTGCCAGCAGCCTAGGGCCATCCTACGAGCAGTACTTC. It encodes CASSLGPSYEQYF.

The V and J genes are TRBV11-2 and TRBJ1-4, with TRBD1 matching over 9 bases. This CDR3 has 15 residues. The germline CDR1 and CDR2 sequences are SGHAT and FQNNGV. Trimming took 2 bases from V and 5 from J; bases not matched to a gene: 3. Written as DNA, the CDR3 is TGTGCCAGCAGCTTATATGGGACAGGGAATGAAAAACTGTTTTTT. Protein sequence: CASSLYGTGNEKLFF.

V gene TRBV6-1 combines with J gene TRBJ2-7, with TRBD2 matching over 8 bases. The germline gives CDR1 MNHNS, CDR2 SASEGT. J was trimmed by 5 bases and V by 2 bases; bases with no gene match: 14. The CDR3 is made up of 17 amino acids. The CDR3 region is CASSELVPSGSSHEQYF. The CDR3 DNA follows: TGTGCCAGCAGTGAACTGGTGCCCAGCGGGAGTTCCCACGAGCAGTACTTC.

The chain joins TRBV7-2 to TRBJ1-5; 9 bases are shared with TRBD1. Germline CDR1 is SGHTA and CDR2 is FQGNSA. Trimming took 5 bases from V and 4 from J; bases not matched to a gene: 6. The CDR3 covers 15 residues. This CDR3 is CASSDQQGANQPQHF. For the CDR3, the DNA is TGTGCCAGCAGCGACCAACAGGGGGCAAATCAGCCCCAGCATTTT.

V usage is TRBV4-1 and J usage is TRBJ2-5, with D tentatively TRBD2 (7 bases). V was cut by 0 bases and J by 0 bases, with 14 bases left in between. The CDR3 contains 17 residues. CDR1 is MGHRA and CDR2 is YSYEKL in the germline V gene. CDR3 residues: CASSQDSGGGHQETQYF. The CDR3 DNA sequence: TGCGCCAGCAGCCAAGATTCGGGGGGCGGTCACCAAGAGACCCAGTACTTC.

This chain joins TRBV28 and TRBJ2-1; D gene uncertain. The CDR3 has 13 amino acids. Deletions cut 3 bases from V and 6 bases from J, with 9 bases between. The germline CDR1 and CDR2 sequences are MDHEN and SYDVKM. The CDR3 region has the DNA TGTGCCAGCAGTTTTGGGCTAGTCAATGAGCAGTTCTTC. It yields the protein CASSFGLVNEQFF.

This clone was counted once. V usage is TRBV3-1 (or the pseudogene TRBV3-2) and J usage is TRBJ2-1; D remains unclear. This CDR3 comprises 14 residues. The germline CDR1 and CDR2 sequences are LGHDT and YNNKEL (reference sequence). Trimming took 0 bases from V and 5 from J, leaving 8 bases between them. CDR3 residues: CASSQDWDHNEQFF. For the CDR3, the DNA is TGTGCCAGCAGCCAAGATTGGGATCACAATGAGCAGTTCTTC.

A few counts support this clone. The chain recombines TRBV7-2 with TRBJ1-6; 7 bases match TRBD1. Germline CDR1 and CDR2: SGHTA and FQGNSA. The CDR3 contains 17 residues. V lost 2 bases and J lost 7; bases outside the gene matches: 11. CDR3 sequence: CASSLSPPAGGNSPLHF. The CDR3 DNA follows: TGTGCCAGCAGCTTAAGCCCTCCGGCAGGGGGGAATTCACCCCTCCACTTT.

The rearrangement links TRBV19 to TRBJ1-5; D is ambiguous. Germline assignment: CDR1 LNHDA and CDR2 SQIVND (reference sequence). The CDR3 length is 16 residues. V lost 3 bases and J 0 bases, leaving 12 bases between the germline ends. CDR3 coding DNA: TGTGCCAGTAGTATTGGTGCGATTTATAGCAATCAGCCCCAGCATTTT. This encodes CASSIGAIYSNQPQHF.

In its sample, this clone was seen once. This rearrangement joins TRBV12-3 or TRBV12-4 to TRBJ2-7, with 7 bases matching TRBD2. This CDR3 is built from 13 residues. Losses at the gene ends were 4 bases for V and 5 bases for J; bases not matched to a gene: 5. The CDR3 is CASSSRELNEQYF. The CDR3 region has the DNA TGTGCCAGCAGTTCGCGGGAGTTAAACGAGCAGTACTTC.

The count of this clone is one. The chain is built from TRBV27 and TRBJ1-3; D is uncertain. The CDR3 is 15 amino acids. V was shortened by 6 bases and J by 4 bases, with 16 bases between the two germline ends. Germline CDR1 reads MNHEY; CDR2 reads SMNVEV (reference sequence). The chain's CDR3 is CASSPRTLGGNTIYF. The CDR3 bases are TGTGCCAGCAGCCCCCGGACGCTGGGGGGAAACACCATATATTTT.

This clone has just one count. V and J are TRBV10-3 and TRBJ2-7; 8 nucleotides line up with TRBD2. Trimming cost V 0 bases and J 4 bases; bases outside gene matches: 14. The CDR3 extends over 18 amino acids. The germline V gene has CDR1 ENHRY and CDR2 SYGVKD. CDR3 nucleotide sequence: TGTGCCATCAGTGAGTCGGGAGTAGCGGGAATCAGGCTTTACGAGCAGTACTTC. It codes for CAISESGVAGIRLYEQYF.

This clone appeared once. The V and J genes are TRBV5-4 and TRBJ1-1; D gene uncertain. CDR1 and CDR2 from the germline V gene are SGHNT and YYREEE (reference sequence). The CDR3 has 16 residues. V was shortened by 0 bases and J by 1 base, with 13 bases between the two germline ends. The CDR3, as DNA: TGTGCCAGCAGCTTGGCCATCGGGTTGCGGAACACTGAAGCTTTCTTT. Amino acid sequence: CASSLAIGLRNTEAFF.

This sequence joins TRBV19 and TRBJ1-4; no firm D call. The CDR3 is made up of 13 amino acids. CDR1 is LNHDA, CDR2 SQIVND, per germline (reference sequence). The ends were cut back, 9 bases at V and 7 bases at J, with 15 bases in the middle. The CDR3 DNA reads as TGTGCCAGCGGACGGACCTGGGGTGAAAAACTGTTTTTT. Translating it yields CASGRTWGEKLFF.

The V gene is TRBV24-1, the J gene TRBJ2-2; 11 nucleotides match TRBD2. The CDR3 is made up of 15 amino acids. Germline-derived CDR1 and CDR2 are KGHDR and SFDVKD. J gave up 6 bases and V 5 bases, and 4 bases lay outside the gene matches. CDR3 nucleotides: TGTGCCACCAGTGTGACTAGCGGGGCCGCCGGGGAGCTGTTTTTT. Encoded protein: CATSVTSGAAGELFF.

V is TRBV4-3 and J is TRBJ2-7; 7 nucleotides line up with TRBD2. CDR3 length: 16 residues. Per the germline V gene, CDR1 is LGHNA and CDR2 is YSLEER. After removal of 0 bases from V and 2 bases from J, the junction contained 7 bases not matched to a gene. CDR3: CASSQDIAGRAYEQYF. In DNA, the CDR3 is TGCGCCAGCAGCCAAGATATCGCGGGGAGGGCCTACGAGCAGTACTTC.

The chain couples TRBV19 to TRBJ1-2, with no clear D. Germline V CDR1 and CDR2: LNHDA, SQIVND (reference sequence). The CDR3 covers 13 residues. V gave up 6 bases and J gave up 8 bases, with 16 bases separating them. CDR3 amino acids: CASRSTDGGGYTF. In nucleotides, the CDR3 is TGTGCCAGTAGGTCTACGGACGGCGGCGGCTACACCTTC.

This clone came up once. V usage is TRBV2 and J usage is TRBJ1-5; TRBD1 matches 7 bases. With 5 bases clipped from V and 6 bases from J, the junction kept 7 bases outside the gene matches. CDR3 size: 14 residues. CDR1 and CDR2 from the germline V gene are SNHLY and FYNNEI. The CDR3 sequence is CASSTKDRFQPQHF. The CDR3 DNA reads TGTGCCAGCAGTACTAAGGACAGGTTTCAGCCCCAGCATTTT.

This clone showed up just a few times. The gene calls are TRBV7-2 and TRBJ1-1; TRBD1 might be the D (5 bases). V was shortened by 1 base and J by 4 bases, with 7 bases between the two germline ends. The CDR3 has 13 residues. The germline V gene encodes CDR1 SGHTA and CDR2 FQGNSA. The CDR3 loop is CASSLGGGTEAFF. For the CDR3, the DNA is TGTGCCAGCAGCTTAGGGGGGGGCACTGAAGCTTTCTTT.

V is TRBV29-1 and J is TRBJ2-2; no reliable D call. V was cut by 7 bases and J by 7 bases, with 7 bases left in between. The CDR3 has 10 residues. Germline CDR1 reads SQVTM; CDR2 reads ANQGSEA. CDR3 sequence: CSAGHGELFF. The CDR3 region has the DNA TGCAGCGCGGGCCACGGGGAGCTGTTTTTT.

V and J are TRBV28 and TRBJ2-1; 10 bases fit TRBD2. V dropped 1 base and J dropped 7; count of bases not matched to a gene: 10. The CDR3 is made up of 17 amino acids. Germline values: CDR1 MDHEN, CDR2 SYDVKM. In DNA form, the CDR3 reads TGTGCCAGCAGTTTATCTAGGGGGACTAGCGAACTAAATGAGCAGTTCTTC. Translation: CASSLSRGTSELNEQFF.

The gene calls are TRBV18 and TRBJ2-1; 8 bases map to TRBD2. The CDR3 extends over 16 amino acids. Germline CDR1 is KGHSH and CDR2 is LQKENI. The trim removed 4 bases at V and 3 bases at J, leaving 8 bases unmatched. CDR3 in DNA: TGTGCCAGCTCACTAAAGCGGGAGAGCTTCTACAATGAGCAGTTCTTC. Its translation is CASSLKRESFYNEQFF.

This clone was observed a handful of times. This chain joins TRBV12-3 or TRBV12-4 and TRBJ2-1; the D is unclear. The CDR3 has 12 residues. Trimming took 5 bases from V and 4 from J, leaving 6 bases between them. This chain's CDR3 is CASSISYNEQFF. In nucleotides, the CDR3 is TGTGCCAGCAGTATTAGTTACAATGAGCAGTTCTTC.

The genes are TRBV15 and TRBJ2-3; 7 positions agree with TRBD2. With V trimmed by 1 base and J by 9 bases, 4 bases remained unmatched. The CDR3 sequence is 13 residues long. CDR1 and CDR2 from the germline V gene are LNHNV and YYDKDF (reference sequence). The CDR3, as DNA: TGTGCCACCAGCAGAGGGACTAGTCAGACGCAGTATTTT. It is translated as CATSRGTSQTQYF. Using reference TRBV15 and TRBJ2-3 for the parts outside the CDR3, the full variable domain is DAMVIQNPRYQVTQFGKPVTLSCSQTLNHNVMYWYQQKSSQAPKLLFHYYDKDFNNEADTPDNFQSRRPNTSFCFLDIRSPGLGDTAMYLCATSRGTSQTQYFGPGTRLTVL.

The chain is built from TRBV4-3 and TRBJ2-4; no reliable D call. V lost 0 bases to trimming and J lost 1 base, with 16 bases between them. Germline V gives CDR1 LGHNA, CDR2 YSLEER. This CDR3 is built from 18 residues. Here the CDR3 DNA reads TGCGCCAGCAGCCAAGATATTGTTAGGAGTACGGCCAAAAACATTCAGTACTTC. As protein: CASSQDIVRSTAKNIQYF.